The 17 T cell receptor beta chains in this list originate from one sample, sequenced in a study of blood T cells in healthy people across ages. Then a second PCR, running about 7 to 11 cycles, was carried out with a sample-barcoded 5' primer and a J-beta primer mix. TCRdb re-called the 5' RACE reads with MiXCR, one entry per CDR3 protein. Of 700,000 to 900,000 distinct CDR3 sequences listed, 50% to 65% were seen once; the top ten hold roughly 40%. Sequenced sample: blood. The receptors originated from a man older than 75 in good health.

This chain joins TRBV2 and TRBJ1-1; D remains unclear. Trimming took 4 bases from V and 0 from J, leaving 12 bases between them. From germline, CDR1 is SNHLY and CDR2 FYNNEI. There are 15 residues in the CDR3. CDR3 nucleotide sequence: TGTGCCAGCAGTGCTTTCCCAGGATTGAACACTGAAGCTTTCTTT. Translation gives CASSAFPGLNTEAFF.

CDR3 nucleotide sequence: TGTGCCAGCAGCCAAGAATGGACAGGGAGGCACAGATACGCGTATTTT. It is translated as CASSQEWTGRHRYAYF. The chain recombines TRBV14 with TRBJ2-3, with 8 bases lining up with TRBD1. CDR3 length: 16 amino acids. Trimming at V came to 0 bases and at J to 14 bases, leaving 16 bases not matched to a gene. Germline loops: CDR1 SGHDN, CDR2 FVKESK.

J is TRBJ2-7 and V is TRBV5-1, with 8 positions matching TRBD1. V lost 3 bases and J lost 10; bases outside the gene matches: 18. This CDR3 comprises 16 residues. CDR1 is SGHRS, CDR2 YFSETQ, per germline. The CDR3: CASSSRTGRSWEVQYF. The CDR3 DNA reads TGCGCCAGCAGCTCCCGGACAGGGCGATCCTGGGAGGTCCAGTACTTC.

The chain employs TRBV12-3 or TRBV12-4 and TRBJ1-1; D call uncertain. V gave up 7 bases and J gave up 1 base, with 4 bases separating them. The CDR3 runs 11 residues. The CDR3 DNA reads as TGTGCCAGCAATGAGAACACTGAAGCTTTCTTT. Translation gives CASNENTEAFF.

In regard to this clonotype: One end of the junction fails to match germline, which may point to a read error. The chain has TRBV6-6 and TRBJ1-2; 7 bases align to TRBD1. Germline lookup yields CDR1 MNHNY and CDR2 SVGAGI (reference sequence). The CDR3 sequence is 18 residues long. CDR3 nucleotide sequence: TGTGCCAGCAGCCCGGCGGGGACAGTATCCTCAGCTAACTATGACTACACCTTC. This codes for CASSPAGTVSSANYDYTF.

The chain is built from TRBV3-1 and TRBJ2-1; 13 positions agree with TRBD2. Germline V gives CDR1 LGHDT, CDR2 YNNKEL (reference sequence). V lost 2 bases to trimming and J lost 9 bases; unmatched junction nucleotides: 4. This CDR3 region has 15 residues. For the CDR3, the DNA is TGTGCCAGCAGCCAACCACTAGCGGGAGGGGCTGAGCAGTTCTTC. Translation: CASSQPLAGGAEQFF.

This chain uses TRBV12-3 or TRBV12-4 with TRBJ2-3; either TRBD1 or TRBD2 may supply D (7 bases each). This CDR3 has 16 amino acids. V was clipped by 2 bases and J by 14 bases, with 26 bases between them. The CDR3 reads CASSLSWGGGDRYAYF. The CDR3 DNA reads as TGTGCCAGCAGTTTATCGTGGGGGGGCGGGGACAGATACGCGTATTTT.

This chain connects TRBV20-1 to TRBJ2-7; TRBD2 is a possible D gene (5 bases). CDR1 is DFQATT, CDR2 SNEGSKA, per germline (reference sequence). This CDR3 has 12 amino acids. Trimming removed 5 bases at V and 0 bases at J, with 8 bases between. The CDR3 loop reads CSAERISYEQYF. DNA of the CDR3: TGCAGTGCTGAGCGGATCTCCTACGAGCAGTACTTC.

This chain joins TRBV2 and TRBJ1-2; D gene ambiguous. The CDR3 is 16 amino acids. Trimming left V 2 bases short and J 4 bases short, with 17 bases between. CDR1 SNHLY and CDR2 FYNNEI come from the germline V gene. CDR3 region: CASSETPSIRSYGYTF. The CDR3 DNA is TGTGCCAGCAGTGAAACCCCCTCCATTCGGTCCTATGGCTACACCTTC. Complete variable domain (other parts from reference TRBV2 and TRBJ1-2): EPEVTQTPSHQVTQMGQEVILRCVPISNHLYFYWYRQILGQKVEFLVSFYNNEISEKSEIFDDQFSVERPDGSNFTLKIRSTKLEDSAMYFCASSETPSIRSYGYTFGSGTRLTVV.

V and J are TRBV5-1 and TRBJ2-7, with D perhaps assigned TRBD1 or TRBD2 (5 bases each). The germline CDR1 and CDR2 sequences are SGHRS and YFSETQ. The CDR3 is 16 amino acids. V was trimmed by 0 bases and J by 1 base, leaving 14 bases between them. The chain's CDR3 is CASSLGGPIKSYEQYF. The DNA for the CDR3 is TGCGCCAGCAGCTTGGGGGGACCCATTAAGTCCTACGAGCAGTACTTC.

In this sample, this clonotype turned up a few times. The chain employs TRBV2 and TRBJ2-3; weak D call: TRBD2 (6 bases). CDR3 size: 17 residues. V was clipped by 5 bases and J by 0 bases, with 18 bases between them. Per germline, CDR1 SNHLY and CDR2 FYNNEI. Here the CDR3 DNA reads TGTGCCAGCAGTCGAGAAATACTAGCTGCTAGCACAGATACGCAGTATTTT. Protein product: CASSREILAASTDTQYF.

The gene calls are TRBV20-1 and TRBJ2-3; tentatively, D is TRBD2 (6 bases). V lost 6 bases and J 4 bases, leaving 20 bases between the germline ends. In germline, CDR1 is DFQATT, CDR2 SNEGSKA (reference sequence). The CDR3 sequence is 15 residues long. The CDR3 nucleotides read TGCAGTGCCTATGGCGGGGCCTGGGGCGCAGATACGCAGTATTTT. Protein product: CSAYGGAWGADTQYF.

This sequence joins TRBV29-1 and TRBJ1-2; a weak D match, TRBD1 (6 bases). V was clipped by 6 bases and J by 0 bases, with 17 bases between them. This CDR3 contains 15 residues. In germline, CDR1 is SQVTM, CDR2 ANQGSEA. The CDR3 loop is CSVKRGAEANYGYTF. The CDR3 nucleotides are TGCAGCGTAAAGAGGGGGGCGGAAGCTAACTATGGCTACACCTTC. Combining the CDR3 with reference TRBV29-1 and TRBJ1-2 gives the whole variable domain SAVISQKPSRDICQRGTSLTIQCQVDSQVTMMFWYRQQPGQSLTLIATANQGSEATYESGFVIDKFPISRPNLTFSTLTVSNMSPEDSSIYLCSVKRGAEANYGYTFGSGTRLTVV.

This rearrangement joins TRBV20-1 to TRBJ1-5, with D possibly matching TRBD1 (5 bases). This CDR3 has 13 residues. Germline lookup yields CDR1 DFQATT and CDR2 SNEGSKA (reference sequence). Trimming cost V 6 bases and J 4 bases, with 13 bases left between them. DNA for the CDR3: TGCAGTGCCGCCCACGGGGGAAATCAGCCCCAGCATTTT. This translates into CSAAHGGNQPQHF.

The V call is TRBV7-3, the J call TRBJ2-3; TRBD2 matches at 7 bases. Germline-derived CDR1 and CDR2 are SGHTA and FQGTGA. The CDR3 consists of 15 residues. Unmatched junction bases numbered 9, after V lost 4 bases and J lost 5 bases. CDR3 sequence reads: CASSSRAGARDTQYF. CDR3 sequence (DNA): TGTGCCAGCAGCTCCCGGGCGGGAGCGAGAGATACGCAGTATTTT.

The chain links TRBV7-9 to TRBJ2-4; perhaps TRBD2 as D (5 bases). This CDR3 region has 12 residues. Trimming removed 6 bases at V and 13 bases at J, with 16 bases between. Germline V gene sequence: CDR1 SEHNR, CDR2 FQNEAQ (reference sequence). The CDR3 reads CASRIEGYEQYF. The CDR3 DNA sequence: TGTGCCAGCAGAATAGAGGGTTATGAGCAGTACTTC.

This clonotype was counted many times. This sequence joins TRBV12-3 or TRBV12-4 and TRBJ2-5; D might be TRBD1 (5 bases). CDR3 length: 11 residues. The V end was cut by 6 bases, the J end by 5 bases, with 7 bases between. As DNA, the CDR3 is TGTGCCAGCAGCTCAGGGGAGACCCAGTACTTC. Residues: CASSSGETQYF.